The source of this TCR beta chain is a study of post-analysis software for immune sequencing data. Study details: Secondary progressive, relapsing-remitting and progressive-relapsing multiple sclerosis were among the included disease courses.

Study-level results: Normalized Chao1 diversity in multiple sclerosis patients fell significantly below that of controls.

As to this clonotype: Its cognate antigen is unknown.

TCR beta libraries were prepared from cDNA with unique molecular identifiers. T cells numbering about 1 to 11 million yielded some 520,000 cDNA molecules. MiXCR was run by TCRdb on the PCR reads, yielding one entry per CDR3 protein. The sample has approximately 630,000 distinct CDR3 sequences; about 60% are singletons. The material sequenced was blood. The clonotype was recovered from a girl aged 2 to 9 with multiple sclerosis.

CDR3 in DNA: TGTGCCAGCAGCTTGGGGGTCGCGGACCCTCCTTACAATGAGCAGTTCTTC. Its translation is CASSLGVADPPYNEQFF. This rearrangement joins TRBV5-5 to TRBJ2-1; no reliable D call. This CDR3 has 17 amino acids. Germline assignment: CDR1 SGHKS and CDR2 YYEKEE (reference sequence). Between the trimmed V and J ends, which lost 0 bases and 4 bases, there was a span of 17 bases.